Listed below are T cell receptor beta chains from one sample, sequenced in a study of blood T cell repertoires in COVID-19. Generated by immunoSEQ multiplex PCR, the TCRdb table keeps only in-frame clones and is missing some. The sample contains about 45,000 clones, roughly nine tenths of which appear only once. Input material: peripheral blood. These receptors were taken from a man in his fifties or sixties with COVID-19, enrolled during active disease. The CDR3 runs from the conserved cysteine through the conserved F or W. D genes are given only for firm matches. A clone size is listed for some rows: how often the clone was seen (once, few, many), or a class if it is expanded.

V gene	J gene	clone size	D gene	CDR3 protein	CDR3 DNA
TRBV5-8	TRBJ1-1	-	-	CASSLAPGLEKAFF	TGTGCCAGCAGCTTGGCTCCGGGACTCGAGAAAGCTTTCTTT
TRBV27	TRBJ1-4	-	-	CASSLRGWEKLFF	TGTGCCAGCAGTTTAAGAGGATGGGAAAAACTGTTTTTT
TRBV2	TRBJ1-1	few	-	CASSEGGWGGAFF	TGTGCCAGCAGTGAAGGGGGCTGGGGCGGAGCTTTCTTT
TRBV3-1/TRBV3-2	TRBJ2-2	-	TRBD2	CASSQYLAGVTGELFF	TGTGCCAGCAGCCAATATCTAGCGGGAGTAACCGGGGAGCTGTTTTTT
TRBV7-2	TRBJ2-7	-	TRBD2	CASSPRLAGAYEQYF	TGTGCCAGCAGCCCGAGACTAGCGGGGGCCTACGAGCAGTACTTC
TRBV5-4	TRBJ2-7	-	-	CASSQDLPYEQYF	TGTGCCAGCAGCCAAGACTTGCCCTACGAGCAGTACTTC
TRBV18	TRBJ2-3	-	-	CASSPAGTLTDTQYF	TGTGCCAGCTCACCAGCGGGCACTCTCACAGATACGCAGTATTTT
TRBV5-6	TRBJ1-2	-	TRBD1	CASSFGTAVYGYTF	TGTGCCAGCAGCTTCGGGACAGCAGTCTATGGCTACACCTTC
TRBV19	TRBJ2-6	-	-	CASSTDYRAGANVLTF	TGTGCCAGTAGTACCGATTACAGGGCTGGGGCCAACGTCCTGACTTTC
TRBV28	TRBJ2-7	-	-	CASSFREGEQYF	TGTGCCAGCAGTTTCAGAGAGGGCGAGCAGTACTTC
TRBV7-6	TRBJ2-7	-	TRBD2	CASSLAEVAGTNEQYF	TGTGCCAGCAGCTTAGCGGAAGTAGCGGGTACTAACGAGCAGTACTTC
TRBV18	TRBJ1-2	-	TRBD1	CASSPTQGAQYYGYTF	TGTGCCAGCTCACCGACGCAGGGGGCTCAGTACTATGGCTACACCTTC
TRBV19	TRBJ2-5	-	TRBD1	CASSTGTGGAGTQYF	TGTGCCAGTAGTACCGGGACAGGGGGCGCGGGGACCCAGTACTTC
TRBV5-6	TRBJ2-5	-	TRBD1	CASSNDRAGSETQYF	TGTGCCAGCAGCAACGACAGGGCTGGGTCAGAGACCCAGTACTTC
TRBV19	TRBJ1-2	few	TRBD1	CASTLGQGFNYGYTF	TGTGCCAGTACCCTGGGACAGGGGTTTAACTATGGCTACACCTTC
TRBV18	TRBJ2-6	-	TRBD1	CASSLGQGAGEANVLTF	TGTGCCAGCTCACTCGGACAGGGGGCGGGTGAGGCCAACGTCCTGACTTTC
TRBV5-4	TRBJ1-1	-	-	CASSFGGAFEAFF	TGTGCCAGCTCATTTGGGGGGGCGTTTGAAGCTTTCTTT
TRBV5-1	TRBJ2-3	-	-	CASSLAGAGDTQYF	TGCGCCAGCAGCTTGGCGGGAGCGGGAGATACGCAGTATTTT
TRBV2	TRBJ2-5	-	TRBD1	CATTGQFGETQYF	TGTGCCACCACGGGACAGTTCGGGGAGACCCAGTACTTC